There are a few counts of the clone carrying this T cell receptor (beta chain). This sample is drawn from a study of blood T cell repertoires in COVID-19. Study information: Samples of COVID-19 (acute and convalescent) were obtained from the United States, Italy and Spain. In each case, the material was cDNA or gDNA derived from T cells, B-cell-depleted T cells, or PBMCs.

The CDR3 is 13 amino acids. V lost 7 bases and J lost 5; bases outside the gene matches: 6. Germline V gene lookup returns CDR1 KGHDR and CDR2 SFDVKD. Participants came from roughly 24 US areas, aged about 18 to 89 years. Per the original methods: The authors estimated nucleated cell counts from reference gene primer amplification. Clones were read by immunoSEQ multiplex PCR, and TCRdb kept only the in-frame ones, dropping some. The DNA was the basis for D and trimming; V, J and clone size are from that table. Of roughly 170,000 clones listed, approximately 82% are singletons. This chain connects TRBV24-1 to TRBJ1-2, with 7 bases that match TRBD1. This receptor was identified in a woman aged 45-65 years who had recovered from COVID-19. The specimen sequenced was PBMCs or T cells enriched from blood (not recorded which). The CDR3 spells CATRQGQEYGYTF. In DNA, the CDR3 is TGTGCCACCAGGCAAGGACAGGAGTATGGCTACACCTTC.